One sample yielded the 13 T cell receptor beta chains listed below, sequenced in a study of blood T cell repertoires in COVID-19. Sequenced by immunoSEQ multiplex PCR; TCRdb stores in-frame clones only, minus some. The table has 250,000 to 400,000 clones, 90% seen once. Specimen: PBMCs or T cells enriched from blood (not recorded which). The source is a man between 60 and 70 years old who had recovered from COVID-19.

This chain uses TRBV7-9 with TRBJ2-7, with D tentatively TRBD2 (6 bases). Looked up from germline, CDR1 is SEHNR and CDR2 is FQNEAQ (reference sequence). The V end lost 10 bases, the J end lost 4 bases, and 20 bases lay between the germline ends. There are 14 residues in the CDR3. The CDR3 coding sequence is TGTGCCATTAACGAGCGGGCAGAGAGTTACGAGCAGTACTTC. Amino acid sequence: CAINERAESYEQYF.

This chain joins TRBV5-5 and TRBJ2-7; D remains ambiguous. Looked up from germline, CDR1 is SGHKS and CDR2 is YYEKEE (reference sequence). Between the trimmed V and J ends, which lost 0 bases and 6 bases, there was a span of 13 bases. The length of the CDR3 is 14 residues. CDR3 in amino acids: CASSLGPGRVEQYF. CDR3 nucleotides: TGTGCCAGCAGCTTGGGGCCAGGAAGAGTCGAGCAGTACTTC.

The chain employs TRBV19 and TRBJ2-5; tentatively, D is TRBD1 (5 bases). Germline lookup yields CDR1 LNHDA and CDR2 SQIVND (reference sequence). The V and J ends lost 6 bases and 0 bases respectively, with 14 bases between them. The CDR3 length is 15 residues. For the CDR3, the DNA is TGTGCCAGTAGGCCAACGACAGAGTACCAAGAGACCCAGTACTTC. Translation gives CASRPTTEYQETQYF.

The chain combines TRBV29-1 with TRBJ2-7, with 11 bases matching TRBD1. CDR1 and CDR2 from the germline V gene are SQVTM and ANQGSEA. V lost 4 bases to trimming and J lost 3 bases; unmatched junction nucleotides: 2. The CDR3 runs 13 residues. CDR3 amino acids: CSVVGTGGYEQYF. The CDR3 DNA is TGCAGCGTTGTGGGGACAGGGGGCTACGAGCAGTACTTC.

J is TRBJ1-1 and V is TRBV12-3 or TRBV12-4; D ambiguous. The CDR3 contains 11 residues. V was pared by 5 bases and J by 7 bases, with 8 bases between. The CDR3 DNA is TGTGCCAGCAGTCCCGGTCTTGAAGCTTTCTTT. It is translated as CASSPGLEAFF.

About this clone itself: The sample carries other DNA sequences with the same CDR3. This chain joins TRBV3-1 (or the pseudogene TRBV3-2) and TRBJ1-2; perhaps TRBD1 as D (5 bases). The CDR3 is 12 amino acids. CDR1 LGHDT and CDR2 YNNKEL come from the germline V gene (reference sequence). Trimming removed 1 base from V and 7 bases from J, with 7 bases in between. CDR3 protein: CASSQGQGGYTF. CDR3 nucleotides: TGTGCCAGCAGCCAAGGCCAGGGTGGCTACACCTTC.

This chain connects TRBV5-4 to TRBJ2-2; TRBD1 might be the D (5 bases). CDR3 length: 15 residues. Trimming took 4 bases from V and 0 from J, leaving 10 bases between them. The germline V gene encodes CDR1 SGHNT and CDR2 YYREEE (reference sequence). CDR3 region: CASSPDRTNTGELFF. The CDR3 nucleotides read TGTGCCAGCAGCCCAGACAGAACGAACACCGGGGAGCTGTTTTTT.

This clone occurred once. The genes are TRBV4-2 and TRBJ2-3; 10 bases are shared with TRBD2. The CDR3 has 17 residues. Germline V gives CDR1 LGHNA, CDR2 YNFKEQ. V dropped 3 bases and J dropped 1; count of bases not matched to a gene: 7. The CDR3 nucleotides are TGTGCCAGCAGCCAGTATCAAACTAGCGGGGGCACAGATACGCAGTATTTT. Translation: CASSQYQTSGGTDTQYF.

This sequence joins TRBV3-1 (or the pseudogene TRBV3-2) and TRBJ2-1; a possible D gene is TRBD1 (6 bases). The germline V and J ends were trimmed by 0 bases and 4 bases, with 10 bases remaining between them. The CDR3 has 15 residues. Per the germline V gene, CDR1 is LGHDT and CDR2 is YNNKEL (reference sequence). CDR3 sequence reads: CASSQEGADYNEQFF. For the CDR3, the DNA is TGTGCCAGCAGCCAAGAGGGGGCCGATTACAATGAGCAGTTCTTC.

The CDR3 sequence is CATSDANRGQGARYEQYF. The CDR3 DNA reads TGTGCCACCAGTGATGCGAATAGGGGACAGGGGGCGAGGTACGAGCAGTACTTC. The rearrangement links TRBV24-1 to TRBJ2-7; 12 bases are a match to TRBD1. This CDR3 is built from 18 residues. Germline lookup yields CDR1 KGHDR and CDR2 SFDVKD. V was clipped by 3 bases and J by 4 bases; unmatched bases: 12.

The chain joins TRBV7-9 to TRBJ2-2; tentatively, D is TRBD2 (5 bases). The ends were cut back, 5 bases at V and 6 bases at J, with 10 bases in the middle. CDR1 SEHNR and CDR2 FQNEAQ come from the germline V gene (reference sequence). This CDR3 has 13 amino acids. The CDR3 spells CASSLLDSGELFF. In nucleotides, the CDR3 is TGTGCCAGCAGCCTATTGGACTCCGGGGAGCTGTTTTTT.

This rearrangement joins TRBV18 to TRBJ2-7; 16 bases align to TRBD2. Per the germline V gene, CDR1 is KGHSH and CDR2 is LQKENI. The ends lost 3 bases at V and 12 bases at J; junction bases unmatched: 8. The length of the CDR3 is 15 residues. CDR3 DNA sequence: TGTGCCAGCTCACCTTCCGGGACTAGCGGGAGGGCCTTGTACTTC. This gives the protein CASSPSGTSGRALYF.

The V and J genes are TRBV18 and TRBJ2-3; D possibly corresponds to TRBD1 (6 bases). Trimming left V 3 bases short and J 0 bases short, with 10 bases between. CDR1 KGHSH and CDR2 LQKENI come from the germline V gene. The CDR3 is 15 amino acids. The CDR3 spells CASSPRQASTDTQYF. The CDR3 region has the DNA TGTGCCAGCTCACCCAGACAGGCTAGCACAGATACGCAGTATTTT.